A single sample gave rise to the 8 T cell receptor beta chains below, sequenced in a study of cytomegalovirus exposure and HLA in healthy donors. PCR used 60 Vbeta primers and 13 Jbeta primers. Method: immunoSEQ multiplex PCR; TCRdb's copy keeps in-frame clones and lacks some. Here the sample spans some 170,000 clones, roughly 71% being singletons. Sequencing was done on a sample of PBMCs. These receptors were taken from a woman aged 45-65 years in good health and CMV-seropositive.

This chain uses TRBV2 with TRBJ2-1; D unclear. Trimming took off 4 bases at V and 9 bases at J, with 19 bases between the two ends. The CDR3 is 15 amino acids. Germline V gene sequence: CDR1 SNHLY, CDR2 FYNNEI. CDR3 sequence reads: CASSAQQLPRGEQFF. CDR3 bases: TGTGCCAGCAGTGCCCAGCAACTCCCAAGAGGTGAGCAGTTCTTC.

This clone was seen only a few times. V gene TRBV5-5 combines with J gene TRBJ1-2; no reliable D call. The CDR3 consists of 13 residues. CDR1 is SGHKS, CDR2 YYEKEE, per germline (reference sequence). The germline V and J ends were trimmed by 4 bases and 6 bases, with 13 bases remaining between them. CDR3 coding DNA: TGTGCCAGCAGCACCACAGTGAGGGATGGCTACACCTTC. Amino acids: CASSTTVRDGYTF.

CDR3 bases: TGCGCCAGCAGCTCTACGGGTAGCAATTCACCCCTCCACTTT. It yields the protein CASSSTGSNSPLHF. The chain carries TRBV5-1 and TRBJ1-6, with D hard to call. Germline V gives CDR1 SGHRS, CDR2 YFSETQ. Trimming shortened V by 3 bases and J by 7 bases, and 11 bases separated the two germline ends. The CDR3 contains 14 residues.

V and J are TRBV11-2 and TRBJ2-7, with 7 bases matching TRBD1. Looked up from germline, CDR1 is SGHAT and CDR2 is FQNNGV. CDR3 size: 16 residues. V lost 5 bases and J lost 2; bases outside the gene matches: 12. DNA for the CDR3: TGTGCCAGCAGCGGGCCCTCGGGGACAGTCGCCTACGAGCAGTACTTC. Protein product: CASSGPSGTVAYEQYF.

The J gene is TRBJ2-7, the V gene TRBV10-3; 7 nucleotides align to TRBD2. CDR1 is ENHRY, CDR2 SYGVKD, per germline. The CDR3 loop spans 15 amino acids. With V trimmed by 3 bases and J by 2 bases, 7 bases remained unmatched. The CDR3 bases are TGTGCCATCAGTGATAGAGCGGGGCAAACCTACGAGCAGTACTTC. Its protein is CAISDRAGQTYEQYF.

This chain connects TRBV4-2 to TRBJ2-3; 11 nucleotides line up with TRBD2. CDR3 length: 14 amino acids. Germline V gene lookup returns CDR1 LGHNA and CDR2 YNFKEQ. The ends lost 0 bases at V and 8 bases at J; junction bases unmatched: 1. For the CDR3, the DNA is TGTGCCAGCAGCCAAGAAACTAGCGGGGGTACGCAGTATTTT. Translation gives CASSQETSGGTQYF.

The CDR3 nucleotides read TGTGCCAGCAGCTACGGACAGGACACCGGGGAGCTGTTTTTT. Translation gives CASSYGQDTGELFF. The chain has TRBV5-4 and TRBJ2-2, with TRBD1 matching 7 bases. V shed 3 bases and J 3 bases; nucleotides not matched to a gene: 2. Per germline, CDR1 SGHNT and CDR2 YYREEE (reference sequence). This CDR3 spans 14 amino acids.

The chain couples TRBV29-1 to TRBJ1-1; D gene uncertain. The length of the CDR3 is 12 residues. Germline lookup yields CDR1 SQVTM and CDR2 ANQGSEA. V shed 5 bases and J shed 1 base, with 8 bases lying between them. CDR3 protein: CSVSWPNTEAFF. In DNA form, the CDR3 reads TGCAGCGTTTCCTGGCCGAACACTGAAGCTTTCTTT.